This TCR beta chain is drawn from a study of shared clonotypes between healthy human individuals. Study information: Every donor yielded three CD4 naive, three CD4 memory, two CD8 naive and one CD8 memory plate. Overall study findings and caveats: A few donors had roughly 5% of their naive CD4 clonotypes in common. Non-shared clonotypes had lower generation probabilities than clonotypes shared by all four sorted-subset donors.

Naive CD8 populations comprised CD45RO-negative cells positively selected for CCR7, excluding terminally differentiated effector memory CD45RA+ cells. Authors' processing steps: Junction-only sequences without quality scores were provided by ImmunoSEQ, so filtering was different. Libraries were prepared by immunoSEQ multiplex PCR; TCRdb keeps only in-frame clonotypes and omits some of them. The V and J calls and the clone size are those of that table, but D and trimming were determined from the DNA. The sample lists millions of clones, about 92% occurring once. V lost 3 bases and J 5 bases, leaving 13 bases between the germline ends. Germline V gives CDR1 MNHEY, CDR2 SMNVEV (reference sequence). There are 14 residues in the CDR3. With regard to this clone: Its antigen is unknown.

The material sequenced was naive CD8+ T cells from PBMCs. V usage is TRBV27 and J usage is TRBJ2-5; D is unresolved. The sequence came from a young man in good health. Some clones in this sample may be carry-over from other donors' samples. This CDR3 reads CASSFFGSPETQYF. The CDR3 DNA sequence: TGTGCCAGCAGTTTTTTCGGATCTCCGGAGACCCAGTACTTC.